The 28 T cell receptor beta chains given below trace back to one sample, sequenced in a study of tissue T cells after allogeneic stem cell transplantation. Sequencing used immunoSEQ multiplex PCR; TCRdb keeps in-frame clones, though not all of them. The sample has tens of thousands of clones; about 73% are singletons. The specimen sequenced was sorted cells pooled from one or two spleens. Receptors originate from a pool of C57BL/6 mice in good health.

Remarks on this clone: Gene and germline names: mouse. The CDR3 goes on 1 residue after the read ends, and that part is filled in from the germline J gene. The genes are TRBV15 and TRBJ2-1; 10 positions match TRBD2. V lost 6 bases and J lost 0; bases outside the gene matches: 2. The V gene's germline CDR1 is SGHND and CDR2 FRSKSL. The CDR3 totals 15 residues. The CDR3 sequence is CASRRLGGNYAEQFF. CDR3 DNA (partial): TGTGCCAGCAGACGACTGGGGGGTAACTATGCTGAGCAGTTC.

Regarding this clone: Genes and germline come from the mouse. The CDR3 is cut off 1 residue early in the read; its end comes from the germline J gene. This chain links TRBV4 with TRBJ2-1, with D tentatively TRBD2 (6 bases). V shed 4 bases and J shed 0 bases, with 10 bases lying between them. The germline V gene encodes CDR1 LGHDT and CDR2 YNNKQL (reference sequence). CDR3 length: 15 amino acids. The sequenced part of the CDR3 DNA is TGTGCCAGCAGCTCGACTGGAAATAACTATGCTGAGCAGTTC. It encodes CASSSTGNNYAEQF. The full CDR3 protein reads CASSSTGNNYAEQFF.

This clone showed up just once. Gene names refer to mouse genes. Sequencing ends 1 residue short of the CDR3 end; the germline J gene provides the rest. The chain recombines TRBV3 with TRBJ1-1; D remains ambiguous. The germline CDR1 and CDR2 sequences are SNHLY and FYNGKV (reference sequence). Trimming left V 3 bases short and J 1 base short, with 6 bases between. CDR3 length: 13 residues. The covered CDR3 bases are TGTGCCAGCAGCTTGGAGAGAAACACAGAAGTCTTC. It specifies CASSLERNTEVF. The entire CDR3 is CASSLERNTEVFF.

This clone has just a few counts. Gene labels here are mouse ones. Sequencing ends 1 residue short of the CDR3 end; the germline J gene provides the rest. V gene TRBV17 combines with J gene TRBJ1-1, with a possible D match to TRBD1 (6 bases). The CDR3 covers 13 residues. The V end was cut by 3 bases, the J end by 4 bases, with 9 bases between. Germline V gene sequence: CDR1 MNHDT, CDR2 YYDKIL. This CDR3 is CASSRPGATEVFF. CDR3 bases read: TGTGCTAGCAGTAGGCCGGGGGCCACAGAAGTCTTC.

For this clone: Genes here carry mouse names. Coverage ceases 1 residue before the CDR3 finishes, and the germline J gene fills in the end. The rearrangement links TRBV13-1 to TRBJ2-4; maybe TRBD2 (6 bases). Trimming pared 0 bases from V and 0 bases from J, leaving 8 bases between. The CDR3 extends over 15 amino acids. Germline CDR1 reads NSHNY; CDR2 reads SYGAGN. CDR3 residues: CASSDGGVSQNTLYF. The sequenced part of the CDR3 DNA is TGTGCCAGCAGTGATGGGGGGGTGAGTCAAAACACCTTGTAC.

A remark on this clone: Gene names follow the mouse nomenclature. The DNA ends 1 residue before the CDR3 does, and the rest of the CDR3 is filled in from the germline J gene. The V and J genes are TRBV13-1 and TRBJ2-4; D not certain. Germline V CDR1 and CDR2: NSHNY, SYGAGN. Trimming shortened V by 0 bases and J by 2 bases, and 7 bases separated the two germline ends. CDR3 length: 14 residues. The part of the CDR3 DNA that was read is TGTGCCAGCAGTGATGCACACGATCAAAACACCTTGTAC. Translation gives CASSDAHDQNTLY. The whole CDR3 protein reads CASSDAHDQNTLYF.

With regard to this clone: Each gene name is a mouse one. The read gets to within 1 residue of the CDR3 end, and the germline J gene fills in the rest. The chain combines TRBV16 with TRBJ1-4; 11 nucleotides match TRBD1. Germline lookup yields CDR1 SGHSA and CDR2 FRNQAP. The CDR3 covers 15 residues. V was pared by 4 bases and J by 3 bases, with 1 base of the junction left unmatched. The CDR3 bases that were read are TGTGCAAGCAGCTGGGACAGGGGGACCAACGAAAGATTATTT. Its translation: CASSWDRGTNERLF. The whole CDR3 protein is CASSWDRGTNERLFF.

As to this clone: Mouse gene names apply. The CDR3 goes on 1 residue after the read ends, and that part is filled in from the germline J gene. The genes are TRBV16 and TRBJ1-1; D uncertain. There are 13 residues in the CDR3. The germline gives CDR1 SGHSA, CDR2 FRNQAP. V gave up 3 bases and J gave up 0 bases, with 5 bases separating them. CDR3 DNA, as far as it was read: TGTGCAAGCAGCTTGACTGCAAACACAGAAGTCTTC. Translating it yields CASSLTANTEVF. The whole CDR3 sequence reads CASSLTANTEVFF. Drawing the rest from reference TRBV16 and TRBJ1-1, the complete variable domain is NAGVIQTPRHKVTGKGQEATLWCEPISGHSAVFWYRQTIVQGLEFLTYFRNQAPIDDSGMPKERFSAQMPNQSHSTLKIQSTQPQDSAVYLCASSLTANTEVFFGKGTRLTVV.

A remark on this clone: Mouse germline and gene names are used. The read stops 1 residue short of the end of the CDR3; the missing end is completed from the germline J gene. The chain carries TRBV17 and TRBJ2-5, with unresolved D. The CDR3 is 15 residues long. The V end was cut by 2 bases, the J end by 2 bases, with 11 bases between. Per the germline V gene, CDR1 is MNHDT and CDR2 is YYDKIL. The sequenced CDR3 bases are TGTGCTAGCAGTAGATGGAGGGAGGGCCAAGACACCCAGTAC. Encoded protein: CASSRWREGQDTQY. The complete CDR3 sequence is CASSRWREGQDTQYF. Full variable domain (outside the CDR3, taken from reference TRBV17 and TRBJ2-5): DTTVKQNPRYKLARVGKPVNLICSQTMNHDTMYWYQKKPNQAPKLLLFYYDKILNREADTFEKFQSSRPNNSFCSLYIGSAGLEYSAMYLCASSRWREGQDTQYFGPGTRLLVL.

In the case of this clone: Any gene name here is a mouse gene name. The read comes to an end 1 residue before the CDR3 does, leaving the germline J gene to fill in the end. The chain carries TRBV4 and TRBJ2-5; TRBD2 agrees at 11 bases. The CDR3 sequence is 13 residues long. V gave up 6 bases and J gave up 4 bases; unmatched junction bases: 0. Germline loops: CDR1 LGHDT, CDR2 YNNKQL (reference sequence). The covered CDR3 bases are TGTGCCAGCAGGGGACTGGGGGAAGACACCCAGTAC. Translation gives CASRGLGEDTQY. The entire CDR3 sequence reads CASRGLGEDTQYF.

This clone turned up a few times. Mouse gene names apply. Read data end 1 residue before the CDR3 end; the end is taken from the germline J gene. The V and J genes are TRBV12-1 and TRBJ2-1; 9 bases match TRBD2. The CDR3 extends over 12 amino acids. Trimming cost V 4 bases and J 6 bases; bases outside gene matches: 0. Germline V gene lookup returns CDR1 SGHSN and CDR2 HYEKVE. This CDR3 reads CASSWGGAEQFF. The DNA read from the CDR3 is TGTGCCAGCTCCTGGGGGGGTGCTGAGCAGTTC.

Turning to this clone: Here the gene names and germline are mouse. Read data end 1 residue before the CDR3 end; the end is taken from the germline J gene. This sequence joins TRBV13-3 and TRBJ1-3; D possibly corresponds to TRBD1 (5 bases). Germline CDR1 is NNHDY and CDR2 is SYVADS. Trimming removed 4 bases at V and 3 bases at J, with 8 bases between. This CDR3 comprises 13 residues. The CDR3 loop reads CASSQGDGNTLYF. The sequenced part of the CDR3 DNA is TGTGCCAGCAGTCAGGGTGATGGAAATACGCTCTAT.

As regards this clone: Gene names follow the mouse nomenclature. From the germline J gene comes the end of the CDR3, since the read stops 1 residue before it. This chain connects TRBV2 to TRBJ1-4; D gene unclear. The germline CDR1 and CDR2 sequences are LGHNA and YSYQKL. The length of the CDR3 is 13 residues. Between the trimmed V and J ends, which lost 2 bases and 6 bases, there was a span of 7 bases. The CDR3 reads CASSQTDDERLFF. The sequenced CDR3 bases are TGTGCCAGCAGCCAAACAGACGACGAAAGATTATTT.

Worth noting for this clone: Genes here carry mouse names. The read comes to an end 1 residue before the CDR3 does, leaving the germline J gene to fill in the end. The chain employs TRBV19 and TRBJ2-3; D may be TRBD2 (7 bases). Germline CDR1 and CDR2: FNHDT and SITEND (reference sequence). The V gene lost 2 bases and the J gene lost 1 base, with 11 bases spanning the gap. CDR3 length: 15 residues. CDR3 DNA, as far as it was read: TGTGCCAGCAGTATGACGGGGGGCCGTGCAGAAACGCTGTAT. It encodes CASSMTGGRAETLY. The whole CDR3 is CASSMTGGRAETLYF.

Note on this clone: The gene names here belong to mouse. CDR3 DNA, as far as it was read: TGTGCCAGCAGCTTCGGGACTGGGGACCAAGACACCCAGTAC. Protein product: CASSFGTGDQDTQY. The entire CDR3 protein is CASSFGTGDQDTQYF. The rearrangement links TRBV13-1 to TRBJ2-5, with TRBD2 matching over 10 bases. The read is 1 residue too short to cover the CDR3 end, so that end is filled in from the germline J gene. The V gene end was trimmed by 5 bases and the J gene end by 1 base; junction bases not matched to a gene: 4. Germline V gene sequence: CDR1 NSHNY, CDR2 SYGAGN. CDR3 size: 15 residues.

With respect to this clone: The gene names given are mouse names. The read ends 1 residue shy of where the CDR3 ends; the end is completed using the germline J gene. This specimen includes other DNA sequences encoding the same CDR3. The V and J genes are TRBV1 and TRBJ1-3; D remains unclear. The CDR3 is made up of 14 amino acids. Trimming removed 1 base from V and 2 bases from J, with 6 bases in between. Germline lookup yields CDR1 NSQYPW and CDR2 LRSPGD (reference sequence). The sequenced part of the CDR3 DNA is TGCACCTGCAGTGCAGTCGGGGCTGGAAATACGCTCTAT. It specifies CTCSAVGAGNTLY. The CDR3 in its entirety is CTCSAVGAGNTLYF.

For this clone: Gene and germline names: mouse. The read gets to within 1 residue of the CDR3 end, and the germline J gene fills in the rest. The chain couples TRBV15 to TRBJ2-5, with D uncertain. Germline assignment: CDR1 SGHND and CDR2 FRSKSL. V shed 2 bases and J shed 6 bases, with 6 bases lying between them. The CDR3 spans 12 residues. The sequenced part of the CDR3 DNA is TGTGCCAGCAGTTTAAGAGGGGACACCCAGTAC. The encoded protein is CASSLRGDTQY. The full-length CDR3 reads as CASSLRGDTQYF.

This clone was counted a single time. These gene names are mouse names. The read terminates 1 residue before the CDR3 end, so the remaining end is supplied by the germline J gene. The rearrangement joins TRBV29 to TRBJ1-6; 7 nucleotides align to TRBD1. TRBJ1-6 falls under the ORF class, with uncertain function. Germline V gene sequence: CDR1 MSHET, CDR2 SYDVDS. The V gene end was trimmed by 8 bases and the J gene end by 3 bases; junction bases not matched to a gene: 7. The CDR3 totals 15 residues. The covered CDR3 bases are TGTGCTAGCCTCAGGGGACAGATCTATAATTCGCCCCTCTAC. Translated: CASLRGQIYNSPLY. The whole CDR3 reads CASLRGQIYNSPLYF.

In the case of this clone: Gene names refer to mouse genes. The read comes to an end 1 residue before the CDR3 does, leaving the germline J gene to fill in the end. The V gene is TRBV24, the J gene TRBJ2-4, with D unclear. V was clipped by 0 bases and J by 1 base, with 8 bases between them. CDR1 KGHTA and CDR2 FRNEEI come from the germline V gene. The CDR3 spans 15 residues. Incomplete CDR3 DNA: TGTGCCAGCAGTCTGTATTCGGGGTGTCAAAACACCTTGTAC. Amino acids: CASSLYSGCQNTLY. The complete CDR3 sequence is CASSLYSGCQNTLYF.

Turning to this clone: The genes and germline here are from mouse. Sequencing ends 1 residue short of the CDR3 end; the germline J gene provides the rest. The V call is TRBV1, the J call TRBJ1-5; D unclear. CDR3 length equals 16 residues. V lost 0 bases and J 0 bases, leaving 9 bases between the germline ends. The V gene's germline CDR1 is NSQYPW and CDR2 LRSPGD (reference sequence). CDR3 region: CTCSADEAYNNQAPLF. CDR3 bases read: TGCACCTGCAGTGCAGATGAGGCATATAACAACCAGGCTCCGCTT.

As concerns this clone: Mouse germline and gene names are used. The read comes to an end 1 residue before the CDR3 does, leaving the germline J gene to fill in the end. The gene calls are TRBV2 and TRBJ1-1, with TRBD1 identical over 12 bases. V lost 4 bases and J lost 2; bases outside the gene matches: 2. Per germline, CDR1 LGHNA and CDR2 YSYQKL. The CDR3 runs 15 residues. The CDR3 bases that were read are TGTGCCAGCAGCCGGGACAGGGGGCATAACACAGAAGTCTTC. Protein product: CASSRDRGHNTEVF. The full-length CDR3 reads as CASSRDRGHNTEVFF.

Details on this clone: Genes and germline come from the mouse. The CDR3 loop is CASSWDWGENTLYF. The DNA read from the CDR3 is TGTGCCAGCAGTTGGGACTGGGGGGAAAACACCTTGTAC. This chain uses TRBV3 with TRBJ2-4, with 12 bases matching TRBD2. The read ends 1 residue shy of where the CDR3 ends; the end is completed using the germline J gene. CDR1 and CDR2 (germline): SNHLY, FYNGKV (reference sequence). The J segment lost 4 bases and the V segment lost 6 bases, leaving 2 bases of the junction unmatched. The CDR3 consists of 14 residues.

Notes on this clone: Gene names and germline match the mouse. The CDR3 end falls 1 residue outside the read, so it is completed with the germline J gene. The V and J genes are TRBV20 and TRBJ2-3, with TRBD2 identical over 7 bases. Trimming cost V 2 bases and J 0 bases; bases outside gene matches: 5. The V gene's germline CDR1 is GFQATS and CDR2 STVNSAI. CDR3 size: 15 residues. CDR3 loop: CGARFWGTSAETLYF. Partial CDR3 DNA: TGTGGTGCTAGGTTCTGGGGGACTAGTGCAGAAACGCTGTAT.

With regard to this clone: The gene names here belong to mouse. Coverage ceases 1 residue before the CDR3 finishes, and the germline J gene fills in the end. The chain employs TRBV14 and TRBJ1-4; 9 bases line up with TRBD1. This CDR3 spans 14 amino acids. The V segment lost 1 base and the J segment 7 bases; nucleotides outside the gene matches: 2. The germline CDR1 and CDR2 sequences are SGHDT and FRDEAV. The CDR3 sequence is CASSFTGGSERLFF. The sequenced CDR3 bases are TGTGCCAGCAGTTTCACAGGGGGCTCCGAAAGATTATTT.

Notes on this clone: These gene names are mouse names. The read stops 1 residue short of the end of the CDR3; the missing end is completed from the germline J gene. V is TRBV4 and J is TRBJ2-4, with 8 bases that match TRBD2. The CDR3 loop spans 15 amino acids. CDR1 is LGHDT, CDR2 YNNKQL, per germline (reference sequence). V was pared by 6 bases and J by 0 bases, with 5 bases of the junction left unmatched. The CDR3 bases that were read are TGTGCCAGCAGAGACTGGGGCCCTAGTCAAAACACCTTGTAC. It translates to CASRDWGPSQNTLY. Given in full, the CDR3 is CASRDWGPSQNTLYF.

As concerns this clone: Mouse gene names and germline throughout. The read ends 1 residue before the CDR3 terminus; that terminus is restored from the germline J gene. This same CDR3 is encoded by further DNA sequences in the sample. The rearrangement links TRBV15 to TRBJ1-1; no clear D gene. The germline CDR1 and CDR2 sequences are SGHND and FRSKSL. This CDR3 is built from 11 residues. The germline V and J ends were trimmed by 6 bases and 5 bases, with 7 bases remaining between them. CDR3 DNA, as far as it was read: TGTGCCAGCAGCCTTGGGACAGAAGTCTTC. It is translated as CASSLGTEVF. Given in full, the CDR3 is CASSLGTEVFF. The variable domain in full, with the rest retrieved from reference TRBV15 and TRBJ1-1, is DAGVTQTPRHEVAEKGQTIILKCEPVSGHNDLFWYRQTKIQGLELLSYFRSKSLMEDGGAFKDRFKAEMLNSSFSTLKIQPTEPKDSAVYLCASSLGTEVFFGKGTRLTVV.

To note about this clone: The gene names here belong to mouse. The read halts 1 residue ahead of the CDR3 end, with the missing end drawn from the germline J gene. V and J are TRBV13-1 and TRBJ2-2; TRBD1 or TRBD2 may be the D gene (5 bases each). The CDR3 extends over 15 amino acids. Germline V gene lookup returns CDR1 NSHNY and CDR2 SYGAGN. V lost 0 bases, J lost 2 bases, and 8 bases lay in between. CDR3 in amino acids: CASSDARGNTGQLYF. The CDR3 DNA, read in part, is TGTGCCAGCAGTGATGCGCGGGGGAACACCGGGCAGCTCTAC.

On this clone itself: Mouse gene names apply. The CDR3 is cut off 1 residue early in the read; its end comes from the germline J gene. The rearrangement uses TRBV14 and TRBJ2-7; 10 positions match TRBD2. Germline lookup yields CDR1 SGHDT and CDR2 FRDEAV. The CDR3 spans 15 residues. V trimming: 3 bases; J trimming: 3 bases; junction bases outside the gene matches: 6. The CDR3 bases that were read are TGTGCCAGCAGTTCCCGGGACTGGGGTCTCTATGAACAGTAC. Translating it yields CASSSRDWGLYEQY. The whole CDR3 sequence is CASSSRDWGLYEQYF.